The 18 T cell receptor beta chains listed next were all sequenced from one sample in a study of blood T cell repertoires in COVID-19. Method: immunoSEQ multiplex PCR; TCRdb's copy keeps in-frame clones and lacks some. Of 140,000 to 150,000 clones in the sample, 87% are singletons; the top ten hold around 0.91%. The source material was peripheral blood. The receptors come from a woman in her forties or fifties with acute or convalescent COVID-19.

V and J are TRBV29-1 and TRBJ2-1; a possible D gene is TRBD1 (5 bases). The CDR3 runs to 12 residues. The germline CDR1 and CDR2 sequences are SQVTM and ANQGSEA. Trimming took off 7 bases at V and 6 bases at J, with 13 bases between the two ends. The CDR3 reads CSAVDRSNEQFF. The CDR3 DNA is TGCAGCGCCGTAGACAGATCCAATGAGCAGTTCTTC.

V is TRBV9 and J is TRBJ1-1; possibly TRBD1 for D (6 bases). Trimming removed 3 bases at V and 1 base at J, with 13 bases between. The V gene's germline CDR1 is SGDLS and CDR2 YYNGEE. CDR3 length: 15 residues. CDR3 residues: CASSGRTDSNTEAFF. The CDR3 nucleotides are TGTGCCAGCAGCGGAAGGACAGACTCGAACACTGAAGCTTTCTTT.

This clone was recorded only once. The chain is built from TRBV7-9 and TRBJ1-2; D might be TRBD1 (5 bases). Germline CDR1 and CDR2: SEHNR and FQNEAQ (reference sequence). The CDR3 has 12 residues. The V gene lost 6 bases and the J gene lost 5 bases, with 10 bases spanning the gap. CDR3 bases: TGTGCCAGCAGTCTGGGGCGGTATGGCTACACCTTC. Translation: CASSLGRYGYTF.

The chain couples TRBV7-8 to TRBJ2-7; D may be TRBD2 (7 bases). CDR3 size: 16 residues. With 4 bases removed from V and 3 bases from J, the gap between germline ends came to 19 bases. Germline V gene lookup returns CDR1 SGHVS and CDR2 FQNEAQ. The CDR3 loop reads CASSSRGAPELYEQYF. The DNA of the CDR3 is TGTGCCAGCAGCTCCCGGGGGGCGCCAGAGCTCTACGAGCAGTACTTC.

This clone was observed a single time. The chain combines TRBV6-5 with TRBJ2-7, with TRBD1 identical over 7 bases. The CDR3 is 14 amino acids. Germline V gives CDR1 MNHEY, CDR2 SVGAGI. J lost 7 bases, V lost 4 bases, and 10 bases had no gene match. The CDR3 here is CASSFGQEEREQYF. The CDR3 nucleotides are TGTGCCAGCAGTTTCGGACAGGAGGAGCGAGAGCAGTACTTC.

This clone was counted once. The chain is built from TRBV30 and TRBJ1-1, with 11 bases that match TRBD1. The trim removed 3 bases at V and 0 bases at J, leaving 6 bases unmatched. CDR1 and CDR2 (germline): GTSNPN, SVGIG (reference sequence). The CDR3 extends over 16 amino acids. The CDR3 region is CAWSWTGGDLNTEAFF. CDR3 sequence (DNA): TGTGCCTGGAGCTGGACAGGGGGCGACTTGAACACTGAAGCTTTCTTT.

The chain recombines TRBV6-2 or TRBV6-3 with TRBJ2-3, with 11 bases fitting TRBD1. The CDR3 totals 18 residues. Germline CDR1 is MNHEY and CDR2 is SVGEGT. With 4 bases clipped from V and 4 bases from J, the junction kept 13 bases outside the gene matches. The CDR3 bases are TGTGCCAGCAGTTCCTTGATCCTCCGGGACAGGGGGGCAGATACGCAGTATTTT. This codes for CASSSLILRDRGADTQYF.

The chain carries TRBV11-2 and TRBJ1-1; D is unresolved. There are 15 residues in the CDR3. Germline CDR1 SGHAT, CDR2 FQNNGV. V was trimmed by 0 bases and J by 6 bases, leaving 14 bases between them. The CDR3 region is CASSLDPGRGSEAFF. The CDR3 DNA sequence: TGTGCCAGCAGCTTAGATCCCGGGAGAGGATCTGAAGCTTTCTTT. The variable domain in full, completed from reference TRBV11-2 and TRBJ1-1, reads EAGVAQSPRYKIIEKRQSVAFWCNPISGHATLYWYQQILGQGPKLLIQFQNNGVVDDSQLPKDRFSAERLKGVDSTLKIQPAKLEDSAVYLCASSLDPGRGSEAFFGQGTRLTVV.

The chain carries TRBV10-1 and TRBJ1-5, with D possibly being TRBD1 (5 bases). The germline V gene encodes CDR1 WNHNN and CDR2 SYGVQD (reference sequence). The ends were cut back, 3 bases at V and 3 bases at J, with 9 bases in the middle. The CDR3 has 14 residues. Written as DNA, the CDR3 is TGCGCCAGCAGTGATGGGGGGATCAATCAGCCCCAGCATTTT. Translated: CASSDGGINQPQHF.

The chain employs TRBV5-4 and TRBJ2-3; no firm D call. The V and J ends lost 0 bases and 1 base respectively, with 6 bases between them. The CDR3 totals 14 residues. Germline V CDR1 and CDR2: SGHNT, YYREEE (reference sequence). The CDR3 spells CASSLAQGTDTQYF. Written as DNA, the CDR3 is TGTGCCAGCAGCTTGGCCCAGGGCACAGATACGCAGTATTTT.

This CDR3 is CASSRGEKETQYF. The CDR3, as DNA: TGCGCCAGCAGCAGGGGTGAAAAGGAGACCCAGTACTTC. V is TRBV5-1 and J is TRBJ2-5; D may be TRBD1 (5 bases). In germline, CDR1 is SGHRS, CDR2 YFSETQ. Trimming stripped 4 bases from V and 5 bases from J, with 12 bases between. This CDR3 is built from 13 residues.

The rearrangement joins TRBV7-9 to TRBJ1-1; D is possibly TRBD1 (5 bases). V dropped 1 base and J dropped 5 bases, with 8 bases sitting between them. CDR3 size: 13 residues. Germline CDR1 reads SEHNR; CDR2 reads FQNEAQ (reference sequence). In nucleotides, the CDR3 is TGTGCCAGCAGCTTAGGGGAGGGGACTGAAGCTTTCTTT. Translation gives CASSLGEGTEAFF.

The chain couples TRBV27 to TRBJ2-7; D is ambiguous. The CDR3 sequence is 15 residues long. Germline CDR1 reads MNHEY; CDR2 reads SMNVEV (reference sequence). V was trimmed by 0 bases and J by 2 bases, leaving 11 bases between them. CDR3 sequence: CASSLSPVPTYEQYF. For the CDR3, the DNA is TGTGCCAGCAGTTTATCCCCAGTTCCCACCTACGAGCAGTACTTC.

The V gene is TRBV11-3, the J gene TRBJ2-1; 10 bases are shared with TRBD2. This CDR3 is 16 amino acids long. Germline trimming cut 3 bases from V and 0 bases from J; bases unmatched to any gene: 2. From germline, CDR1 is SGHNT and CDR2 YENEEA. CDR3 nucleotides: TGTGCCAGCAGCTTTACTAGCGGGGTCTCCTACAATGAGCAGTTCTTC. Translated: CASSFTSGVSYNEQFF.

Concerning this clone: The same CDR3 is also encoded by other DNA sequences in this sample. CDR3 sequence reads: CASSLLAGGSTDTQYF. The CDR3 region has the DNA TGTGCCAGCAGCCTGCTAGCGGGGGGGAGCACAGATACGCAGTATTTT. The chain couples TRBV7-3 to TRBJ2-3, with TRBD2 identical over 12 bases. Germline CDR1 SGHTA, CDR2 FQGTGA. V lost 5 bases to trimming and J lost 0 bases; unmatched junction nucleotides: 3. The CDR3 loop spans 16 amino acids.

The chain carries TRBV20-1 and TRBJ2-3; D perhaps matches TRBD2 (5 bases). Trimming shortened V by 6 bases and J by 7 bases, and 11 bases separated the two germline ends. The CDR3 totals 11 residues. CDR1 is DFQATT, CDR2 SNEGSKA, per germline (reference sequence). In DNA form, the CDR3 reads TGCAGTGCCCGGGGAGAATATACGCAGTATTTT. Its translation: CSARGEYTQYF.

This clone appeared many times. The chain recombines TRBV6-5 with TRBJ1-6; TRBD1 is a possible D gene (5 bases). Germline-derived CDR1 and CDR2 are MNHEY and SVGAGI. The CDR3 extends over 15 amino acids. V lost 0 bases to trimming and J lost 9 bases, with 12 bases between them. The CDR3 region is CASSYSSRGGSPLHF. In DNA form, the CDR3 reads TGTGCCAGCAGTTACTCGAGTAGGGGTGGTTCACCCCTCCACTTT.

The chain couples TRBV3-1 (or the pseudogene TRBV3-2) to TRBJ1-6; 8 bases are a match to TRBD1. This CDR3 has 14 amino acids. The V segment lost 1 base and the J segment 10 bases; nucleotides outside the gene matches: 3. The germline V gene has CDR1 LGHDT and CDR2 YNNKEL (reference sequence). As DNA, the CDR3 is TGTGCCAGCAGCCAAGCGGCAGGGGGCTCACCCCTCCACTTT. Its translation: CASSQAAGGSPLHF.